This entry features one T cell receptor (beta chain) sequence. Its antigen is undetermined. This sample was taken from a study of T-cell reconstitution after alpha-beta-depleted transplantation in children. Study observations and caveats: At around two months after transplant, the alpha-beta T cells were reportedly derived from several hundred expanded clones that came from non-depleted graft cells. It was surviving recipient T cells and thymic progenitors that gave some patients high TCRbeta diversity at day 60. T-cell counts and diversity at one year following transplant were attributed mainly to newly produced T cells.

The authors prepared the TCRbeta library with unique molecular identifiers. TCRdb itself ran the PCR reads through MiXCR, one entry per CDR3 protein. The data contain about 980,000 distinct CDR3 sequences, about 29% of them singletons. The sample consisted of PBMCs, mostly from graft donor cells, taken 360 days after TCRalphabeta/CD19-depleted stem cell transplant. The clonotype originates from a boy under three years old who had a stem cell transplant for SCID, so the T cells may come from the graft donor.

The CDR3: CATSDNLGLASPDTQYF. The CDR3 region has the DNA TGTGCCACCAGTGACAACCTCGGACTAGCGAGCCCAGATACGCAGTATTTT. The chain employs TRBV24-1 and TRBJ2-3, with 9 bases fitting TRBD2. V lost 4 bases, J lost 4 bases, and 11 bases stayed unmatched. CDR1 and CDR2 (germline): KGHDR, SFDVKD. The CDR3 runs 17 residues.